These 3 T cell receptor beta chains share one sample of origin, sequenced in a study of identical twins. TCRdb re-called the 5' RACE reads through MiXCR, storing one row per CDR3 protein. The repertoire holds a few hundred thousand distinct CDR3 sequences, with 9.6% as singletons. These data also featured in a second study, about yellow fever vaccine responses in identical twins.

Sequenced: PBMCs. Source of these receptors: a woman aged 18-30 years in good health.

CDR3 DNA sequence: TGTGCCAGCAGTTTAAGGCAGGACGATCCCCGCAGATACGAGCAGTACTTC. It yields the protein CASSLRQDDPRRYEQYF. This chain connects TRBV12-3 or TRBV12-4 to TRBJ2-7; D ambiguous. Between the trimmed V and J ends, which lost 2 bases and 4 bases, there was a span of 21 bases. This CDR3 region has 17 residues.

This chain uses TRBV11-2 with TRBJ2-5; D perhaps matches TRBD2 (5 bases). V was pared by 6 bases and J by 2 bases, with 7 bases between. CDR3 length: 12 amino acids. Germline V gene data show CDR1 as SGHAT and CDR2 as FQNNGV. The DNA of the CDR3 is TGTGCCAGCAGACTAGTTCAAGAGACCCAGTACTTC. Translated, it gives CASRLVQETQYF.

This chain connects TRBV6-2 or TRBV6-3 to TRBJ1-2; 7 positions match TRBD1. Per germline, CDR1 MNHEY and CDR2 SVGEGT. The CDR3 is 14 residues long. V shed 5 bases and J 3 bases; nucleotides not matched to a gene: 6. This CDR3 reads CASSRTGTDYGYTF. The CDR3 region has the DNA TGTGCCAGCAGTAGAACCGGGACAGACTATGGCTACACCTTC.